This T cell receptor (beta chain) was documented in a study of blood T cell repertoires in COVID-19. Study overall: Sample material is recorded as cDNA or gDNA derived from T cells, B-cell-depleted T cells, or PBMCs.

Per the original data handling: Reference gene primer amplification in the assay estimated nucleated cell counts. This table comes from immunoSEQ multiplex PCR, and its TCRdb copy is limited to in-frame clones, with some not included. D and trimming were read from the DNA, whereas the V and J calls and clone size are those reported in that table. The sample lists about 90,000 clones; approximately 80% were seen once. Per the germline V gene, CDR1 is LGHDT and CDR2 is YNNKEL (reference sequence). The CDR3 loop spans 16 amino acids. The V end lost 5 bases, the J end lost 0 bases, and 13 bases lay between the germline ends.

The sequencing sample was made of peripheral blood. J is TRBJ1-4 and V is TRBV3-1 (or the pseudogene TRBV3-2), with a possible D match to TRBD1 (5 bases). The receptor was isolated from a human donor in a cohort sampled during active COVID-19. The CDR3 region is CASSFKGAATNEKLFF. The DNA of the CDR3 is TGTGCCAGCAGCTTCAAAGGGGCAGCAACTAATGAAAAACTGTTTTTT.